The 20 T cell receptor beta chains below were found in one sample sequenced in a study of shared clonotypes between healthy human individuals (TCRdb year 2020). The library was prepared using the immunoSEQ multiplex PCR assay. TCRdb's version of the immuneACCESS table is confined to in-frame rearrangements and falls short of the full clone set. An unresolved V gene accounts for under half of the shortfall where checked; the remainder is of unknown origin. The sample table shows a few hundred thousand clones, and approximately 79% are seen once. The biggest ten clones account for roughly 12% of the sample. Sequencing was done on a sample of PBMCs. Receptors originate from a woman between 40 and 55 years old in good health. Some clones in this sample may be carry-over from other donors' samples.

V usage is TRBV27 and J usage is TRBJ2-3; 7 nucleotides match TRBD1. V was clipped by 4 bases and J by 0 bases; unmatched bases: 4. The CDR3 runs 15 residues. Germline values: CDR1 MNHEY, CDR2 SMNVEV (reference sequence). This chain's CDR3 is CASSSGGASTDTQYF. DNA for the CDR3: TGTGCCAGCAGTTCAGGGGGTGCGAGCACAGATACGCAGTATTTT.

This clone was recorded only once. V usage is TRBV5-1 and J usage is TRBJ2-2; 8 bases are a match to TRBD1. Germline trimming cut 4 bases from V and 1 base from J; bases unmatched to any gene: 6. CDR1 is SGHRS and CDR2 is YFSETQ in the germline V gene. The length of the CDR3 is 16 residues. Written as DNA, the CDR3 is TGCGCCAGCAGCAGCCGGACAGGGCTGAACACCGGGGAGCTGTTTTTT. It codes for CASSSRTGLNTGELFF.

The gene calls are TRBV7-9 and TRBJ1-1, with D hard to call. The V gene's germline CDR1 is SEHNR and CDR2 FQNEAQ (reference sequence). The V end lost 0 bases, the J end lost 1 base, and 6 bases lay between the germline ends. This CDR3 region has 14 residues. CDR3 sequence: CASSLAPGNTEAFF. CDR3 nucleotides: TGTGCCAGCAGCTTAGCCCCAGGGAACACTGAAGCTTTCTTT.

The chain recombines TRBV5-4 with TRBJ2-6, with D possibly being TRBD2 (6 bases). Deletions cut 4 bases from V and 0 bases from J, with 17 bases between. The CDR3 runs to 18 residues. CDR1 and CDR2 from the germline V gene are SGHNT and YYREEE (reference sequence). The CDR3 coding sequence is TGTGCCAGCAGCCGGGGGACGGGGGTTTCCTCTGGGGCCAACGTCCTGACTTTC. Its protein product is CASSRGTGVSSGANVLTF.

This clone was picked up one time. The genes are TRBV27 and TRBJ1-1; no clear D gene. The V gene lost 6 bases and the J gene lost 3 bases, with 17 bases spanning the gap. CDR3 length equals 15 residues. Germline-derived CDR1 and CDR2 are MNHEY and SMNVEV (reference sequence). The CDR3 loop is CASRRPKWGDTEAFF. The CDR3 DNA is TGTGCCAGCAGACGCCCGAAATGGGGAGACACTGAAGCTTTCTTT.

The J gene is TRBJ2-1, the V gene TRBV11-2; a weak D match, TRBD1 (6 bases). The CDR3 is 16 residues long. In germline, CDR1 is SGHAT, CDR2 FQNNGV. Trimming shortened V by 5 bases and J by 2 bases, and 16 bases separated the two germline ends. Here the CDR3 DNA reads TGTGCCAGCAGCCTTACCCTGGGGGCTGCCTACAATGAGCAGTTCTTC. It codes for CASSLTLGAAYNEQFF.

J is TRBJ2-7 and V is TRBV19; D is ambiguous. The V gene lost 3 bases and the J gene lost 0 bases, with 12 bases spanning the gap. Germline-derived CDR1 and CDR2 are LNHDA and SQIVND (reference sequence). CDR3 length: 15 amino acids. The CDR3 is CASSIKAETSYEQYF. DNA for the CDR3: TGTGCCAGTAGTATTAAGGCGGAGACCTCCTACGAGCAGTACTTC.

The V and J genes are TRBV30 and TRBJ2-3; a possible D gene is TRBD2 (6 bases). Germline V gene data show CDR1 as GTSNPN and CDR2 as SVGIG (reference sequence). The CDR3 totals 14 residues. V shed 5 bases and J shed 6 bases, with 18 bases lying between them. CDR3 in amino acids: CAWAKGGDVDTQYF. Here the CDR3 DNA reads TGTGCCTGGGCGAAAGGAGGGGATGTGGATACGCAGTATTTT.

The sample holds one count of this clone. This is likely an artifact of a read error, given a far larger clone one base away. Other DNA sequences from this sample encode an identical CDR3 as well. This chain joins TRBV30 and TRBJ1-5; D gene uncertain. The germline CDR1 and CDR2 sequences are GTSNPN and SVGIG (reference sequence). Trimming removed 3 bases at V and 0 bases at J, with 6 bases between. The CDR3 covers 13 residues. CDR3 sequence: CAWSSDSNQPQHF. In DNA, the CDR3 is TGTGCCTGGAGCTCGGATAGCAATCAGCCCCAGCATTTT.

V gene TRBV27 combines with J gene TRBJ2-6, with 7 nucleotides matching TRBD1. V gave up 0 bases and J gave up 1 base; unmatched junction bases: 6. The CDR3 length is 18 residues. From germline, CDR1 is MNHEY and CDR2 SMNVEV (reference sequence). CDR3 loop: CASSLSRTGGSGANVLTF. Here the CDR3 DNA reads TGTGCCAGCAGTTTATCGAGGACAGGTGGATCTGGGGCCAACGTCCTGACTTTC.

The rearrangement links TRBV2 to TRBJ1-4, with 7 bases matching TRBD1. This CDR3 spans 13 amino acids. With V trimmed by 8 bases and J by 5 bases, 5 bases remained unmatched. Germline CDR1 reads SNHLY; CDR2 reads FYNNEI. Here the CDR3 reads CASSDRENEKLFF. CDR3 sequence (DNA): TGTGCCAGCTCCGACAGGGAGAATGAAAAACTGTTTTTT.

The chain employs TRBV6-1 and TRBJ2-1, with D possibly being TRBD1 (6 bases). Germline V gives CDR1 MNHNS, CDR2 SASEGT. The CDR3 has 15 residues. The V end lost 1 base, the J end lost 2 bases, and 9 bases lay between the germline ends. The CDR3 DNA reads TGTGCCAGCAGTGAAGAAGAGGGGGCCTACAATGAGCAGTTCTTC. It codes for CASSEEEGAYNEQFF.

The CDR3 loop reads CASSHSGRRGETQYF. CDR3 nucleotides: TGCGCCAGCAGCCACAGCGGGAGACGGGGCGAGACCCAGTACTTC. This rearrangement joins TRBV5-1 to TRBJ2-5; 8 bases match TRBD2. The junction had 10 bases not matched to a gene; V was cut back by 4 bases and J by 5 bases. CDR1 SGHRS and CDR2 YFSETQ come from the germline V gene. The CDR3 length is 15 residues.

A remark on this clone: The same CDR3 is also encoded by other DNA sequences in this sample. This CDR3 is CASSLSGISYEQYF. In DNA, the CDR3 is TGTGCCAGCAGCTTATCAGGGATTTCCTACGAGCAGTACTTC. The V and J genes are TRBV7-2 and TRBJ2-7; tentatively, D is TRBD1 (5 bases). Germline CDR1 is SGHTA and CDR2 is FQGNSA. Trimming removed 2 bases from V and 1 base from J, with 9 bases in between. The CDR3 extends over 14 amino acids. The variable domain in full, completed from reference TRBV7-2 and TRBJ2-7, reads GAGVSQSPSNKVTEKGKDVELRCDPISGHTALYWYRQSLGQGLEFLIYFQGNSAPDKSGLPSDRFSAERTGGSVSTLTIQRTQQEDSAVYLCASSLSGISYEQYFGPGTRLTVT.

The chain uses TRBV28 and TRBJ1-5, with a possible D match to TRBD1 (6 bases). V gave up 5 bases and J gave up 0 bases, with 11 bases separating them. This CDR3 is built from 15 residues. CDR1 is MDHEN and CDR2 is SYDVKM in the germline V gene. DNA for the CDR3: TGTGCCAGCAGTCCGGGACAACATAGCAATCAGCCCCAGCATTTT. Protein sequence: CASSPGQHSNQPQHF.

The chain recombines TRBV5-1 with TRBJ2-3; perhaps TRBD1 as D (5 bases). Trimming cost V 0 bases and J 5 bases, with 10 bases left between them. CDR3 length equals 14 residues. Germline V gives CDR1 SGHRS, CDR2 YFSETQ. For the CDR3, the DNA is TGCGCCAGCAGCTTGGTAGGGGAAGAAGATACGCAGTATTTT. Translation: CASSLVGEEDTQYF.

This chain joins TRBV28 and TRBJ1-5; D is undetermined. This CDR3 contains 13 residues. Trimming took 6 bases from V and 2 from J, leaving 8 bases between them. Germline CDR1 MDHEN, CDR2 SYDVKM. CDR3 in amino acids: CASRRVGNQPQHF. The CDR3 DNA is TGTGCCAGCAGGCGGGTAGGCAATCAGCCCCAGCATTTT.

The V gene is TRBV7-9, the J gene TRBJ1-3; unclear D gene. CDR1 is SEHNR and CDR2 is FQNEAQ in the germline V gene (reference sequence). Trimming pared 2 bases from V and 7 bases from J, leaving 9 bases between. This CDR3 is built from 13 residues. As DNA, the CDR3 is TGTGCCAGCAGCTTATTGGAAGGGAACACCATATATTTT. Protein sequence: CASSLLEGNTIYF.

The chain links TRBV15 to TRBJ2-1; perhaps TRBD1 as D (6 bases). Germline V gene lookup returns CDR1 LNHNV and CDR2 YYDKDF (reference sequence). The CDR3 covers 15 residues. The ends were cut back, 3 bases at V and 1 base at J, with 10 bases in the middle. For the CDR3, the DNA is TGTGCCACCAGCAGGGGAACAGGGTCCTACAATGAGCAGTTCTTC. Translation: CATSRGTGSYNEQFF.

The chain uses TRBV5-1 and TRBJ2-6; 7 nucleotides align to TRBD1. The germline CDR1 and CDR2 sequences are SGHRS and YFSETQ. The CDR3 has 15 amino acids. V lost 4 bases and J lost 2; bases outside the gene matches: 3. CDR3 nucleotide sequence: TGCGCCAGCAGCCCGACAGGGACTGGGGCCAACGTCCTGACTTTC. Its protein is CASSPTGTGANVLTF.